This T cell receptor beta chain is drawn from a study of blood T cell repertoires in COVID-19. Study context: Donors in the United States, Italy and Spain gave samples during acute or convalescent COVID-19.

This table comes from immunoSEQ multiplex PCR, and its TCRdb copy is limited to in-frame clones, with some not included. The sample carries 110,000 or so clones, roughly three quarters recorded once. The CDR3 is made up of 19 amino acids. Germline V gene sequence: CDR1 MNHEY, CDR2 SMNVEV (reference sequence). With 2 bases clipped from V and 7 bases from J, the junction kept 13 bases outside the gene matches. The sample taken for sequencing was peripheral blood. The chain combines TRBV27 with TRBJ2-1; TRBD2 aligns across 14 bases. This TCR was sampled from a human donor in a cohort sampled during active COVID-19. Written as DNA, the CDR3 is TGTGCCAGCAGTTTACCAACTTCCGGGACTAGCGGGAGTACAAATGAGCAGTTCTTC. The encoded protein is CASSLPTSGTSGSTNEQFF.